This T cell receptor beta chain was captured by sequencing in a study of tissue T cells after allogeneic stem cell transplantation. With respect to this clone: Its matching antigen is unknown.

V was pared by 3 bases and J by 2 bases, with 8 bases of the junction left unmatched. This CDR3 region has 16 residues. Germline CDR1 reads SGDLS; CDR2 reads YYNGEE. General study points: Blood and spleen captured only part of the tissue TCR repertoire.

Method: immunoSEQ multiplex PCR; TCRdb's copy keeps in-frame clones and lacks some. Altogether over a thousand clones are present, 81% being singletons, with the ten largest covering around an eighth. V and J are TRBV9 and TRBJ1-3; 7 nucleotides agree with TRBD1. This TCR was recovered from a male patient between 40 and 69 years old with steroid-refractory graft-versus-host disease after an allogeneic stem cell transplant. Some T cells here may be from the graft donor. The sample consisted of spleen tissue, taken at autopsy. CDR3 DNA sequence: TGTGCCAGCAGCGCCTACAGGGGAGGGGCTGGAAACACCATATATTTT. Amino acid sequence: CASSAYRGGAGNTIYF.